This is a list of T cell receptor beta chains from one sample in a study of naive and memory T cell subsets. Via MiXCR, TCRdb re-called the UMI-ligation and nested PCR reads, giving one row per CDR3 protein. The sample carries more than 95,000 distinct CDR3 sequences, about 15% recorded once. Sequencing used naive CD8+ T cells from blood. Every receptor here comes from a human donor in good health. CDR3s include the opening cysteine and the closing phenylalanine or tryptophan. Fields, in order: clone size, V gene, J gene, D gene, CDR3 protein, CDR3 DNA. D genes are given only for firm matches. Clone size is stated in some rows and not others, as once, few, many or a class when expanded.

-	TRBV12-3/TRBV12-4	TRBJ2-7	TRBD1	CASSLTLGDRGHEQYF	TGTGCCAGCAGTTTAACGCTAGGAGACAGGGGGCACGAGCAGTACTTC
-	TRBV7-6	TRBJ2-3	TRBD1	CASSLSGYGTDTDTQYF	TGTGCCAGCAGCTTAAGTGGGTACGGGACAGACACAGATACGCAGTATTTT
-	TRBV24-1	TRBJ2-3	-	CATSGAPVTDTQYF	TGTGCCACCAGTGGGGCGCCGGTCACAGATACGCAGTATTTT
-	TRBV15	TRBJ2-7	-	CATSRPASSYEQYF	TGTGCCACCAGCAGACCGGCGTCCTCCTACGAGCAGTACTTC
-	TRBV7-9	TRBJ2-3	TRBD2	CASSIPPGLAGVSTDTQYF	TGTGCCAGCAGCATACCTCCGGGACTAGCGGGAGTCTCCACAGATACGCAGTATTTT
-	TRBV12-3/TRBV12-4	TRBJ1-1	-	CATSLPLNTEAFF	TGTGCCACCTCGCTACCGTTGAACACTGAAGCTTTCTTT
many	TRBV10-3	TRBJ2-7	TRBD1	CAISSGQGYEQYF	TGTGCCATCAGTTCGGGACAGGGCTACGAGCAGTACTTC
many	TRBV7-6	TRBJ2-2	TRBD1	CASSLGTGGRYGELFF	TGTGCCAGCAGCTTGGGGACAGGGGGCAGATACGGGGAGCTGTTTTTT
-	TRBV29-1	TRBJ1-3	-	CSVGGTPSGNTIYF	TGCAGCGTTGGTGGGACACCCTCTGGAAACACCATATATTTT
-	TRBV11-2	TRBJ2-2	TRBD2	CASSLGTSVSGGELFF	TGTGCCAGCAGCTTAGGGACTAGCGTCTCGGGTGGGGAGCTGTTTTTT
-	TRBV11-2	TRBJ1-5	TRBD1	CASSYDRGLGQPQHF	TGTGCCAGCAGCTACGACAGGGGGCTGGGTCAGCCCCAGCATTTT
many	TRBV6-2/TRBV6-3	TRBJ2-5	-	CASSYSKANKMETQYF	TGTGCCAGCAGTTACTCGAAGGCCAACAAGATGGAGACCCAGTACTTC
-	TRBV6-6	TRBJ2-1	-	CASSAGAGLFVEQFF	TGTGCCAGCAGTGCTGGAGCGGGCCTATTCGTTGAGCAGTTCTTC
-	TRBV13	TRBJ2-7	TRBD1	CASSLTDRDSYEQYF	TGTGCCAGCAGCTTAACCGACCGGGACAGCTACGAGCAGTACTTC
-	TRBV5-5	TRBJ1-5	-	CASSLVQAQPQHF	TGTGCCAGCAGCTTGGTACAGGCTCAGCCCCAGCATTTT
many	TRBV7-9	TRBJ2-7	-	CASSLGREDYEQYF	TGTGCCAGCAGCTTAGGCAGGGAAGACTACGAGCAGTACTTC
-	TRBV11-1	TRBJ2-5	TRBD2	CASGHIAGLQQETQYF	TGTGCCTCGGGGCACATAGCGGGGCTGCAACAAGAGACCCAGTACTTC
-	TRBV4-3	TRBJ2-1	TRBD1	CASTPLFGQGAGEQFF	TGCGCCAGCACTCCGCTATTCGGACAGGGGGCTGGTGAGCAGTTCTTC
many	TRBV20-1	TRBJ2-1	TRBD2	CSARDETSVYNEQFF	TGCAGTGCTAGAGATGAAACTAGCGTCTACAATGAGCAGTTCTTC
few	TRBV2	TRBJ2-1	-	CASSEYSIGEQFF	TGTGCCAGCAGTGAATACTCCATCGGTGAGCAGTTCTTC
-	TRBV27	TRBJ1-5	-	CASSLSGDNQPQHF	TGTGCCAGCAGTTTGTCCGGGGACAATCAGCCCCAGCATTTT
-	TRBV27	TRBJ2-7	-	CASSLSRPAARSYEQYF	TGTGCCAGCAGTTTAAGTCGCCCGGCGGCTAGGTCCTACGAGCAGTACTTC
few	TRBV5-6	TRBJ2-7	-	CASSLGGHEQYF	TGTGCCAGCAGCTTGGGTGGCCACGAGCAGTACTTC
-	TRBV6-6	TRBJ2-7	TRBD2	CASSYSFSGGHAYEQYF	TGTGCCAGCAGTTACTCGTTTAGCGGGGGGCATGCGTACGAGCAGTACTTC
few	TRBV5-6	TRBJ1-1	-	CASSWAREESEAFF	TGTGCCAGCAGCTGGGCTAGGGAGGAGTCTGAAGCTTTCTTT
-	TRBV4-2	TRBJ2-2	-	CASSQVDSFTGELFF	TGTGCCAGCAGCCAAGTTGACTCCTTCACCGGGGAGCTGTTTTTT
few	TRBV11-3	TRBJ2-1	-	CASSNTGPQSSYNEQFF	TGTGCCAGCAGTAATACGGGACCCCAGAGCTCCTACAATGAGCAGTTCTTC
-	TRBV21-1	TRBJ1-6	-	CASSFNKGDVMDSPLHF	TGTGCCAGCAGCTTCAACAAGGGCGACGTCATGGATTCACCCCTCCACTTT
many	TRBV27	TRBJ2-1	-	CASRGRNEQFF	TGTGCCAGCAGAGGACGCAATGAGCAGTTCTTC
few	TRBV13	TRBJ1-2	-	CASSSQTGYGYTF	TGTGCCAGCAGCTCACAAACGGGCTATGGCTACACCTTC
once	TRBV12-3/TRBV12-4	TRBJ1-2	-	CASSLKGYGYTF	TGTGCCAGCAGTTTAAAGGGGTATGGCTACACCTTC
-	TRBV7-2	TRBJ2-7	TRBD2	CASSFGAGEPYEQYF	TGTGCCAGCAGCTTTGGGGCGGGAGAACCCTACGAGCAGTACTTC
-	TRBV2	TRBJ1-4	-	CASSWTNEKLFF	TGTGCCAGCAGTTGGACTAATGAAAAACTGTTTTTT
few	TRBV9	TRBJ2-1	TRBD2	CASSVAGTGGYNEQFF	TGTGCCAGCAGCGTAGCCGGGACGGGGGGGTACAATGAGCAGTTCTTC
few	TRBV9	TRBJ2-7	TRBD1	CASSVGRDRASYEQYF	TGTGCCAGCAGCGTAGGAAGGGACAGGGCCTCCTACGAGCAGTACTTC
-	TRBV2	TRBJ1-1	-	CASSVGPENTEAFF	TGTGCCAGCAGTGTCGGTCCGGAGAACACTGAAGCTTTCTTT
few	TRBV7-8	TRBJ1-2	-	CASSLFRETGFYGYTF	TGTGCCAGCAGCTTATTTCGAGAAACAGGGTTCTATGGCTACACCTTC
-	TRBV9	TRBJ2-5	-	CASSVDGKETQYF	TGTGCCAGCAGCGTAGACGGAAAAGAGACCCAGTACTTC
-	TRBV19	TRBJ2-7	-	CASSIPGRYYEQYF	TGTGCCAGTAGTATCCCCGGAAGATACTACGAGCAGTACTTC
few	TRBV14	TRBJ2-1	-	CASSQVSYNEQFF	TGTGCCAGCAGCCAAGTAAGCTACAATGAGCAGTTCTTC
few	TRBV12-3/TRBV12-4	TRBJ1-1	-	CASSPTATVNTEAFF	TGTGCCAGCAGTCCCACGGCCACTGTGAACACTGAAGCTTTCTTT